The T cell receptor beta chain under discussion was sequenced for a study of T-cell reconstitution after alpha-beta-depleted transplantation in children. About this clonotype: Its cognate antigen is unknown.

CDR1 SGDLS and CDR2 YYNGEE come from the germline V gene. V lost 0 bases, J lost 8 bases, and 6 bases stayed unmatched. The CDR3 loop spans 15 amino acids. General study results and limits: Where alpha-beta T cells came from about two months after transplant was reportedly several hundred expanded graft clones. TCRbeta diversity was high at day 60 in some patients (a result of surviving recipient T cells and thymic progenitors).

Library preparation (for TCRbeta) was performed with unique molecular identifiers. Using its own MiXCR run on the PCR reads, TCRdb lists one record per CDR3 protein. The repertoire holds roughly 400,000 distinct CDR3 sequences, approximately 42% seen once, with 27% in the top ten. This rearrangement joins TRBV9 to TRBJ2-1; 9 bases fit TRBD2. The specimen comprised PBMCs, sampled before TCRalphabeta/CD19-depleted stem cell transplant. The sequence derives from a girl aged 2 to 9 with aplastic anemia, due to receive a stem cell transplant. CDR3 in amino acids: CASSVEGLAGDEQFF. CDR3 DNA: TGTGCCAGCAGCGTAGAGGGACTAGCAGGTGATGAGCAGTTCTTC.